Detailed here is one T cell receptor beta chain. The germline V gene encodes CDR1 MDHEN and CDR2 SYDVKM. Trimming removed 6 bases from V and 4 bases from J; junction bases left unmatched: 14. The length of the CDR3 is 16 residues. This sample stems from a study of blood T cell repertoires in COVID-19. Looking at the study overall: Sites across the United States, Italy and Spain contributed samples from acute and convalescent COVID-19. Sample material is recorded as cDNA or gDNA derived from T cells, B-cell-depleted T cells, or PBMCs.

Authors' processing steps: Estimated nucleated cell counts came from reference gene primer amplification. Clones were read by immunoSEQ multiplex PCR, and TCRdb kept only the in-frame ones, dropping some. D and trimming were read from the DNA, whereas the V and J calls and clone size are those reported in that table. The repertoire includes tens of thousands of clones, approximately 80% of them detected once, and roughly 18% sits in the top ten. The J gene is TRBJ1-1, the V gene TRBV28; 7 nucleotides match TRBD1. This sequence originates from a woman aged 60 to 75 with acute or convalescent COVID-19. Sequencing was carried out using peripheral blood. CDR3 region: CASRVGLHRGPTEAFF. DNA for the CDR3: TGTGCCAGCAGAGTGGGCCTCCACAGGGGCCCCACTGAAGCTTTCTTT.